Following are 26 T cell receptor beta chains from one sample sequenced in a study of Ad26.COV2.S vaccination and SARS-CoV-2 variants. Regarding treatment: around 19 received Ad26.COV2.S at low or high dose, single or two shots; about 5 received placebo; per-sample allocation not given. Samples came from day 63 after the first vaccine or placebo injection. Produced via immunoSEQ multiplex PCR; TCRdb's table is partial and in-frame only. The sample carries about 350,000 clones, around nine tenths recorded once. The sequences come from peripheral blood, collected in a trial of Ad26.COV2.S vaccine versus placebo. These receptors were obtained from a person between 18 and 59 years old who received the Ad26.COV2.S COVID-19 vaccine or a placebo.

This clone was detected only once. CDR3 in DNA: TGTGCCAGCAGCCCGGGGGGCAGGGCCTACTACGAGCAGTACTTC. Amino acids: CASSPGGRAYYEQYF. J is TRBJ2-7 and V is TRBV7-3; weak D call: TRBD2 (7 bases). The CDR3 runs 15 residues. V was cut by 5 bases and J by 3 bases, with 17 bases left in between. CDR1 and CDR2 (germline): SGHTA, FQGTGA.

CDR3 sequence (DNA): TGTGCCAGCAGTCCTAGCGGGTGGCCCCACTACGAGCAGTACTTC. Translating gives CASSPSGWPHYEQYF. This chain connects TRBV7-3 to TRBJ2-7, with TRBD2 identical over 8 bases. In germline, CDR1 is SGHTA, CDR2 FQGTGA. V gave up 6 bases and J gave up 3 bases; unmatched junction bases: 10. The CDR3 is made up of 15 amino acids.

This CDR3 is CASSAQLAGGWNEQFF. In DNA, the CDR3 is TGTGCCAGCAGCGCCCAACTAGCGGGAGGTTGGAATGAGCAGTTCTTC. The genes are TRBV7-2 and TRBJ2-1; 12 nucleotides match TRBD2. J lost 7 bases, V lost 5 bases, and 9 bases had no gene match. The CDR3 is 16 amino acids. Looked up from germline, CDR1 is SGHTA and CDR2 is FQGNSA.

The chain joins TRBV4-3 to TRBJ2-3, with D unclear. Germline-derived CDR1 and CDR2 are LGHNA and YSLEER. With 0 bases removed from V and 2 bases from J, the gap between germline ends came to 6 bases. The CDR3 contains 14 residues. Here the CDR3 reads CASSQDHTTDTQYF. CDR3 sequence (DNA): TGCGCCAGCAGCCAAGACCACACCACAGATACGCAGTATTTT.

The rearrangement uses TRBV3-1 (or the pseudogene TRBV3-2) and TRBJ1-2; 8 nucleotides match TRBD1. This CDR3 comprises 13 residues. Germline lookup yields CDR1 LGHDT and CDR2 YNNKEL (reference sequence). Trimming took 4 bases from V and 5 from J; bases not matched to a gene: 3. DNA for the CDR3: TGTGCCAGCAGCCCGACAGGGGCGTATGGCTACACCTTC. Its protein product is CASSPTGAYGYTF.

The table lists this clone with a count of one. The sample carries other DNA sequences with the same CDR3. This chain uses TRBV2 with TRBJ1-2; D is undetermined. CDR1 and CDR2 (germline): SNHLY, FYNNEI. The CDR3 sequence is 13 residues long. The V and J ends lost 3 bases and 2 bases respectively, with 7 bases between them. This CDR3 reads CASSEGQNYGYTF. CDR3 coding DNA: TGTGCCAGCAGTGAGGGTCAGAACTATGGCTACACCTTC.

The chain carries TRBV18 and TRBJ2-1; no clear D. CDR3 size: 10 residues. Trimming left V 4 bases short and J 6 bases short, with 1 base between. Germline CDR1 KGHSH, CDR2 LQKENI. CDR3 region: CASSLNEQFF. For the CDR3, the DNA is TGTGCCAGCTCACTCAATGAGCAGTTCTTC. Supplemented by reference TRBV18 and TRBJ2-1, the full variable domain reads NAGVMQNPRHLVRRRGQEARLRCSPMKGHSHVYWYRQLPEEGLKFMVYLQKENIIDESGMPKERFSAEFPKEGPSILRIQQVVRGDSAAYFCASSLNEQFFGPGTRLTVL.

This chain connects TRBV27 to TRBJ2-1; TRBD2 matches at 9 bases. In germline, CDR1 is MNHEY, CDR2 SMNVEV (reference sequence). This CDR3 comprises 16 residues. Trimming at V came to 4 bases and at J to 6 bases, leaving 10 bases not matched to a gene. CDR3 bases: TGTGCCAGCAGTTGGGCGGGAGCGGGAGGACGCAATGAGCAGTTCTTC. Translated: CASSWAGAGGRNEQFF.

The rearrangement joins TRBV3-1 (or the pseudogene TRBV3-2) to TRBJ2-1; 12 positions agree with TRBD2. The V and J ends lost 2 bases and 7 bases, in that order; junction bases with no gene match: 6. The CDR3 has 16 residues. Germline V gene data show CDR1 as LGHDT and CDR2 as YNNKEL (reference sequence). DNA for the CDR3: TGTGCCAGCAGCCAAATGGGGACTAGCGGGTCAAATGAGCAGTTCTTC. This translates into CASSQMGTSGSNEQFF.

The gene calls are TRBV19 and TRBJ2-7, with D hard to call. The length of the CDR3 is 14 residues. Per germline, CDR1 LNHDA and CDR2 SQIVND (reference sequence). Trimming pared 2 bases from V and 4 bases from J, leaving 12 bases between. CDR3: CASSIKGNVYEQYF. CDR3 sequence (DNA): TGTGCCAGTAGTATAAAAGGGAATGTTTACGAGCAGTACTTC.

CDR3 in amino acids: CASRTGGRGGYTF. CDR3 bases: TGTGCCAGCAGAACAGGTGGACGGGGTGGCTACACCTTC. The chain links TRBV27 to TRBJ1-2, with D possibly matching TRBD1 (5 bases). Between the trimmed V and J ends, which lost 6 bases and 7 bases, there was a span of 15 bases. Germline CDR1 reads MNHEY; CDR2 reads SMNVEV (reference sequence). This CDR3 has 13 residues.

The J gene is TRBJ2-5, the V gene TRBV5-4; TRBD2 agrees at 7 bases. CDR1 is SGHNT, CDR2 YYREEE, per germline (reference sequence). The CDR3 length is 16 residues. With 1 base clipped from V and 3 bases from J, the junction kept 9 bases outside the gene matches. The CDR3 here is CASSLPEASGKETQYF. CDR3 DNA: TGTGCCAGCAGCTTGCCGGAGGCTAGCGGTAAAGAGACCCAGTACTTC. The variable domain in full, with the rest retrieved from reference TRBV5-4 and TRBJ2-5, is ETGVTQSPTHLIKTRGQQVTLRCSSQSGHNTVSWYQQALGQGPQFIFQYYREEENGRGNFPPRFSGLQFPNYSSELNVNALELDDSALYLCASSLPEASGKETQYFGPGTRLLVL.

The chain joins TRBV7-8 to TRBJ1-3; tentatively, D is TRBD1 (6 bases). V shed 5 bases and J shed 3 bases, with 17 bases lying between them. The CDR3 loop spans 16 amino acids. The germline V gene has CDR1 SGHVS and CDR2 FQNEAQ. CDR3 sequence (DNA): TGTGCCAGCAGCGAACTACAGGGTTCCAGTGGAAACACCATATATTTT. It encodes CASSELQGSSGNTIYF.

The V and J genes are TRBV5-5 and TRBJ2-4; D is unclear. With 3 bases removed from V and 6 bases from J, the gap between germline ends came to 19 bases. CDR1 and CDR2 from the germline V gene are SGHKS and YYEKEE (reference sequence). The CDR3 contains 16 residues. In nucleotides, the CDR3 is TGTGCCAGCAGCTCTCTGGACGCCGGAAGTAGAAACATTCAGTACTTC. As protein: CASSSLDAGSRNIQYF.

The V call is TRBV18, the J call TRBJ2-1; 9 positions match TRBD1. Losses at the gene ends were 5 bases for V and 6 bases for J; bases not matched to a gene: 5. Germline V gives CDR1 KGHSH, CDR2 LQKENI. The CDR3 runs to 14 residues. CDR3 sequence (DNA): TGTGCCAGCTCAGCGGACAGGGGAGTCAATGAGCAGTTCTTC. Residues: CASSADRGVNEQFF.

V is TRBV5-6 and J is TRBJ1-2; possibly TRBD1 for D (5 bases). CDR3 length: 13 residues. Germline V gene sequence: CDR1 SGHDT, CDR2 YYEEEE. Between the trimmed V and J ends, which lost 5 bases and 7 bases, there was a span of 15 bases. The CDR3, as DNA: TGTGCCAGCAGAGGGACGGTCAAGGGTGGCTACACCTTC. Protein: CASRGTVKGGYTF.

V and J are TRBV4-1 and TRBJ2-5; D not resolved. CDR3 length: 16 amino acids. Trimming shortened V by 0 bases and J by 2 bases, and 13 bases separated the two germline ends. Per germline, CDR1 MGHRA and CDR2 YSYEKL. The CDR3 here is CASSQDSITSQETQYF. CDR3 bases: TGCGCCAGCAGCCAAGATAGTATAACATCTCAAGAGACCCAGTACTTC.

To note about this clone: The DNA is left out, because the CDR3 cannot be placed on it with certainty; the CDR3 is given as TCRdb lists it. V usage is TRBV21-1 and J usage is TRBJ1-5; no check of the table's D call, TRBD1, against the DNA was made. TRBV21-1 is classified as a pseudogene. The CDR3 has 21 residues if both end residues are counted. The CDR3 loop reads CASSKVWGQGNASCSNQPQHF.

The chain has TRBV7-3 and TRBJ2-1; 9 nucleotides line up with TRBD2. Trimming took 3 bases from V and 4 from J; bases not matched to a gene: 4. The germline gives CDR1 SGHTA, CDR2 FQGTGA. The CDR3 totals 15 residues. This CDR3 reads CASSFTSGHYNEQFF. The CDR3, as DNA: TGTGCCAGCAGCTTCACTAGCGGGCATTACAATGAGCAGTTCTTC.

In DNA, the CDR3 is TGTGCCAGCAGCCACGGGGGACTTGTGGACACCATATATTTT. It encodes CASSHGGLVDTIYF. The genes are TRBV6-2 or TRBV6-3 and TRBJ1-3, with a tentative D call TRBD1 (5 bases). Looked up from germline, CDR1 is MNHEY and CDR2 is SVGEGT. CDR3 length: 14 amino acids. V lost 6 bases to trimming and J lost 8 bases, with 17 bases between them.

There are a few counts of this clone. This chain uses TRBV30 with TRBJ1-6; unclear D gene. Deletions cut 2 bases from V and 8 bases from J, with 13 bases between. Germline lookup yields CDR1 GTSNPN and CDR2 SVGIG (reference sequence). The CDR3 consists of 14 residues. CDR3 sequence (DNA): TGTGCCTGGAGTAGCACCTACAGCTATTCACCCCTCCACTTT. Translating it yields CAWSSTYSYSPLHF.

V is TRBV10-1 and J is TRBJ2-2, with D unclear. This CDR3 spans 13 amino acids. V lost 0 bases to trimming and J lost 6 bases, with 5 bases between them. Germline V gene sequence: CDR1 WNHNN, CDR2 SYGVQD (reference sequence). The CDR3: CASSESKAGELFF. CDR3 in DNA: TGCGCCAGCAGTGAGTCTAAGGCCGGGGAGCTGTTTTTT.

The chain combines TRBV5-1 with TRBJ2-5; D perhaps matches TRBD1 (6 bases). V lost 3 bases and J lost 2, with 8 bases in between. The length of the CDR3 is 13 residues. Per germline, CDR1 SGHRS and CDR2 YFSETQ. The CDR3 DNA reads TGCGCCAGCAGCTGGACAGTACAAGAGACCCAGTACTTC. As protein: CASSWTVQETQYF.

This chain links TRBV5-6 with TRBJ2-7; 8 bases fit TRBD2. The junction had 8 bases not matched to a gene; V was cut back by 3 bases and J by 3 bases. In germline, CDR1 is SGHDT, CDR2 YYEEEE. CDR3 length: 15 amino acids. The CDR3 DNA reads TGTGCCAGCAGCTCCCGCGGAAGCGGGGGCTACGAGCAGTACTTC. The encoded protein is CASSSRGSGGYEQYF. Full variable domain (rest looked up from reference TRBV5-6 and TRBJ2-7): DAGVTQSPTHLIKTRGQQVTLRCSPKSGHDTVSWYQQALGQGPQFIFQYYEEEERQRGNFPDRFSGHQFPNYSSELNVNALLLGDSALYLCASSSRGSGGYEQYFGPGTRLTVT.

The gene calls are TRBV19 and TRBJ2-1, with D maybe TRBD2 (6 bases). Germline CDR1 reads LNHDA; CDR2 reads SQIVND (reference sequence). Trimming pared 3 bases from V and 9 bases from J, leaving 15 bases between. The CDR3 length is 14 residues. The CDR3 DNA sequence: TGTGCCAGTAGTATCGAGTGGGGGGTTATTGAGCAGTTCTTC. This encodes CASSIEWGVIEQFF.

The chain uses TRBV27 and TRBJ2-7; D may be TRBD2 (5 bases). This CDR3 has 11 residues. Trimming took 7 bases from V and 5 from J, leaving 9 bases between them. Germline V gives CDR1 MNHEY, CDR2 SMNVEV (reference sequence). The CDR3 spells CASIGVHEQYF. The CDR3 DNA is TGTGCCAGCATCGGGGTCCACGAGCAGTACTTC.